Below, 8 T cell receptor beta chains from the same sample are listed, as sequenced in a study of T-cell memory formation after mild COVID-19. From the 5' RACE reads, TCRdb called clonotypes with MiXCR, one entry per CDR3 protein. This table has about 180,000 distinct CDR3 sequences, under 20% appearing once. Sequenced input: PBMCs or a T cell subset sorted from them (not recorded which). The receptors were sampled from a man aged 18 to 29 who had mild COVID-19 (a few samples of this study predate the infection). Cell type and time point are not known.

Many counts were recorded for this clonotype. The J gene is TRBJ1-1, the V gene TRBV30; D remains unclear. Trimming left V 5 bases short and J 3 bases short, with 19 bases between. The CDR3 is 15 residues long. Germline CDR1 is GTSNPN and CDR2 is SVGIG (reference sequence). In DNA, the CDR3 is TGTGCCTGGTCCGAGGACCCCCAGAGGTACACTGAAGCTTTCTTT. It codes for CAWSEDPQRYTEAFF.

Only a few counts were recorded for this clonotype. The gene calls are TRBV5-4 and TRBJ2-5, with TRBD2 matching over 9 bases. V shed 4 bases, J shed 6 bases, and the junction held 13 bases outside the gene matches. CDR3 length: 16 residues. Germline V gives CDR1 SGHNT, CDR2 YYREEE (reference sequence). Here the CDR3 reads CASSPMPGTSFQTQYF. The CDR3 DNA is TGTGCCAGCAGCCCAATGCCCGGGACTAGCTTCCAGACCCAGTACTTC.

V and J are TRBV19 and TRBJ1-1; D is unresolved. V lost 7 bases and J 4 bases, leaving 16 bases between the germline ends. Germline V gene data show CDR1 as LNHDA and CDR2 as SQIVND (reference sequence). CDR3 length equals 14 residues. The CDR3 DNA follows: TGTGCCAGTACGGTGAAGGTCTCGGGCACTGAAGCTTTCTTT. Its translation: CASTVKVSGTEAFF.

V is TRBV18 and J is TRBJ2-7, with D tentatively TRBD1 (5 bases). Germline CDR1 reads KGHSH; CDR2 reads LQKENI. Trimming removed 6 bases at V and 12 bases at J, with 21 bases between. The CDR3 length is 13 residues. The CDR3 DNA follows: TGTGCCAGCTCCCCAGACCTGACAGATCCTCCGTACGTC. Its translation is CASSPDLTDPPYV.

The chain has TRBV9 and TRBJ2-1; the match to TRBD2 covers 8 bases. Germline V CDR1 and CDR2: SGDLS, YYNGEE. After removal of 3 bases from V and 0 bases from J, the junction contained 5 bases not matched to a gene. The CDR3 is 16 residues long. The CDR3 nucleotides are TGTGCCAGCAGCGAAAATAGCGGGATCTCCTACAATGAGCAGTTCTTC. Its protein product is CASSENSGISYNEQFF.

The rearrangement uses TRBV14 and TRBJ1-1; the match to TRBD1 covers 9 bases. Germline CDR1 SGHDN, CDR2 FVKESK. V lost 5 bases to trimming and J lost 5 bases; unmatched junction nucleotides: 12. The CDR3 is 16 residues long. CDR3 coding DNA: TGTGCCAGCAGCGCCGGACTCGGACAGGGGAGGACTGAAGCTTTCTTT. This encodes CASSAGLGQGRTEAFF. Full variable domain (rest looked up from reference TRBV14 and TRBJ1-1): EAGVTQFPSHSVIEKGQTVTLRCDPISGHDNLYWYRRVMGKEIKFLLHFVKESKQDESGMPNNRFLAERTGGTYSTLKVQPAELEDSGVYFCASSAGLGQGRTEAFFGQGTRLTVV.

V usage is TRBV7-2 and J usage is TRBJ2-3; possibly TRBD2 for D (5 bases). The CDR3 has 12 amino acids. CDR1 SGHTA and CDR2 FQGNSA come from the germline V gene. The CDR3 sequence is CGVGGRGDTQYF. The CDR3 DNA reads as TGTGGAGTGGGCGGGCGCGGAGATACGCAGTATTTT.

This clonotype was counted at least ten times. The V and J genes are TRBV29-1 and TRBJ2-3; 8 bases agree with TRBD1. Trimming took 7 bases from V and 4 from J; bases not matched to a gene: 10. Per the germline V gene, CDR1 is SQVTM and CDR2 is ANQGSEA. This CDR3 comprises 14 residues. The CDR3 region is CSAVDRGRADTQYF. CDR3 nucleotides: TGCAGCGCCGTTGACAGGGGTAGGGCAGATACGCAGTATTTT.